These T cell receptor beta chains were read from a single sample in a study of T cells in Graves' hyperthyroidism and ophthalmopathy. TCRdb reanalysed the multiplex PCR reads using MiXCR and keeps one entry per CDR3 protein. The sample records 200,000 to 300,000 distinct CDR3 sequences, 15% to 20% being singletons. The sample was blood. All receptors derive from a woman aged 18-29 years with Graves' ophthalmopathy. CDR3s leave out the opening cysteine and the closing phenylalanine or tryptophan. Size values are once, few and many counts, or a class for expanded clones, and some rows have none.

v_gene,abundance,j_gene,CDR3aa
TRBV24-1,.,TRBJ2-7,ASLTAFHEQY
TRBV4-1,.,TRBJ1-4,ASSTALGEKLF
TRBV6-6,many,TRBJ1-2,ASSYDAGRYGYT
TRBV29-1,few,TRBJ1-3,SVEQDSGNTIY
TRBV3-1,many,TRBJ2-7,ASSQDQGQRYYEQY
TRBV28,many,TRBJ2-3,ASSEVRQGADTQY
TRBV4-1,few,TRBJ1-2,ASSQVDTRGHGYT
TRBV6-1,.,TRBJ1-6,ASSHRAPGDNSPLH
TRBV20-1,many,TRBJ1-2,SASTSYGYT
TRBV28,.,TRBJ2-1,ASAGTNSYNEQF
TRBV20-1,many,TRBJ1-6,SARTGGYNSPLH
TRBV15,few,TRBJ2-1,ATSRMTGGPYNEQF
TRBV3-1,many,TRBJ2-5,ASSQSPGESETQY
TRBV5-5,many,TRBJ2-5,ASSLGQGSGETQY
TRBV29-1,many,TRBJ2-4,SVGGSGGGDIQY
TRBV7-2,.,TRBJ2-1,ASSKTSDEQF
TRBV3-1,many,TRBJ2-3,ASSRHLATDTDTQY
TRBV20-1,many,TRBJ1-5,SAAPGQGYFPQH
TRBV27,.,TRBJ1-2,ASSLSGQGALGYT
TRBV20-1,few,TRBJ2-1,SARAIIRTSGSYNEQF
TRBV13,many,TRBJ2-4,ASSYTTSGGALAKNIQY
TRBV28,many,TRBJ1-1,ASSSGSLNTEAF
TRBV12-5,many,TRBJ2-7,ASGFFPRLGEQY